The text below deals with one TCR beta chain. This sample was included in a study of control samples from healthy donors and cancer patients. The protocol was immunoSEQ multiplex PCR, while the TCRdb copy is restricted to in-frame clones and leaves out a portion. This sample yields approximately 150,000 clones, of which approximately 91% are seen a single time; roughly 3.2% belongs to the top ten. Trimming took off 5 bases at V and 0 bases at J, with 17 bases between the two ends. This CDR3 region has 17 residues. The V gene's germline CDR1 is MNHNY and CDR2 SVGAGI (reference sequence). This TCR derives from a man aged 25-40 years in good health. The rearrangement joins TRBV6-6 to TRBJ1-5, with a weak D call TRBD1 (5 bases). What was sequenced was blood. The CDR3 loop reads CASSPGGTIYSNQPQHF. The CDR3 region has the DNA TGTGCCAGCAGTCCTGGTGGGACGATATATAGCAATCAGCCCCAGCATTTT.